This T cell receptor (beta chain) was found in a study of blood T cell repertoires in COVID-19. Across the study: Whether acute or convalescent, the COVID-19 samples came from the United States, Italy and Spain. T cells, B-cell-depleted T cells, or PBMCs provided the cDNA or gDNA that served as material.

Participants were placed into cohorts based on the clinical history they reported. Recovered status in Cohort 3 required two negative PCRs, clearance, or symptom resolution. Profiling relied on immunoSEQ multiplex PCR, and the TCRdb table lists in-frame clones only, not all of them. The sample includes 200,000 to 250,000 clones, around 84% of them seen just once. The V and J ends lost 7 bases and 0 bases, in that order; junction bases with no gene match: 5. Per germline, CDR1 KGHDR and CDR2 SFDVKD. The CDR3 totals 15 residues. Sequencing used PBMCs or T cells enriched from blood (not recorded which). The V and J genes are TRBV24-1 and TRBJ2-3; 8 bases align to TRBD2. This TCR was recovered from a man aged 40-50 years who had recovered from COVID-19. The CDR3 reads CATSTSGVSTDTQYF. CDR3 nucleotide sequence: TGTGCCACCAGCACTAGCGGAGTGAGCACAGATACGCAGTATTTT.